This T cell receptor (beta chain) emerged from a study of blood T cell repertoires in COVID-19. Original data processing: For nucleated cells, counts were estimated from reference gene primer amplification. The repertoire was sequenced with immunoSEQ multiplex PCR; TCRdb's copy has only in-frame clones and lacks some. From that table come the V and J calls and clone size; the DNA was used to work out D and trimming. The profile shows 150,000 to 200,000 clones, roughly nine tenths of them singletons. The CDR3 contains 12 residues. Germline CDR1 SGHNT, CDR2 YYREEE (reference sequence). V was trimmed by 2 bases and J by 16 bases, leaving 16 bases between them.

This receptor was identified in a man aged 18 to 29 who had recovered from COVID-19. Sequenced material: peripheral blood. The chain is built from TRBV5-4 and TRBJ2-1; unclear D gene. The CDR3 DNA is TGTGCCAGCAGCTTCGAGAGTCTGCCTCTCTTCTTC. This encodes CASSFESLPLFF.